Each of the 23 T cell receptor beta chains below was sequenced from the same sample in a study of T cell responses to AZD1222 COVID-19 vaccine. Using immunoSEQ multiplex PCR, the repertoire was profiled, and TCRdb retains in-frame clones only, with some absent. Of fewer than 200,000 clones detected, around nine tenths appear once; the ten largest clones hold 1.5% to 2%. The input for sequencing was peripheral blood, taken on day 0 of AZD1222 vaccination. The receptors come from an adult in good health.

The chain carries TRBV6-5 and TRBJ1-1; D remains unclear. This CDR3 region has 14 residues. Germline values: CDR1 MNHEY, CDR2 SVGAGI. The germline V and J ends were trimmed by 6 bases and 1 base, with 12 bases remaining between them. In DNA form, the CDR3 reads TGTGCCAGCAGCCGTGTCTGGGGGAACACTGAAGCTTTCTTT. Translation gives CASSRVWGNTEAFF.

The chain links TRBV5-1 to TRBJ2-3, with a weak D call TRBD1 (6 bases). Trimming left V 3 bases short and J 7 bases short, with 15 bases between. Looked up from germline, CDR1 is SGHRS and CDR2 is YFSETQ. This CDR3 has 14 amino acids. CDR3 loop: CASSSAGTMNTQYF. CDR3 nucleotides: TGCGCCAGCAGCTCCGCCGGGACAATGAATACGCAGTATTTT. The full variable domain, with the rest looked up from reference TRBV5-1 and TRBJ2-3, is KAGVTQTPRYLIKTRGQQVTLSCSPISGHRSVSWYQQTPGQGLQFLFEYFSETQRNKGNFPGRFSGRQFSNSRSEMNVSTLELGDSALYLCASSSAGTMNTQYFGPGTRLTVL.

The chain links TRBV5-1 to TRBJ2-3, with TRBD2 matching over 11 bases. From germline, CDR1 is SGHRS and CDR2 YFSETQ. The ends lost 5 bases at V and 2 bases at J; junction bases unmatched: 7. This CDR3 has 16 amino acids. In DNA form, the CDR3 reads TGCGCCAGCAGAGCCCTAGCGGGGGGCTACACAGATACGCAGTATTTT. It is translated as CASRALAGGYTDTQYF.

The CDR3 nucleotides read TGTGCCAGCAGCCACCGACAGGTCTCTGGCTACACCTTC. Translated: CASSHRQVSGYTF. This rearrangement joins TRBV3-1 (or the pseudogene TRBV3-2) to TRBJ1-2, with D possibly matching TRBD1 (6 bases). This CDR3 has 13 residues. The germline V and J ends were trimmed by 3 bases and 7 bases, with 12 bases remaining between them. CDR1 is LGHDT, CDR2 YNNKEL, per germline (reference sequence).

The CDR3 here is CASSDQQKPYEQYV. CDR3 coding DNA: TGCGCCAGCAGTGACCAACAGAAACCCTACGAGCAGTACGTC. The chain recombines TRBV10-2 with TRBJ2-7; D remains ambiguous. This CDR3 contains 14 residues. Trimming shortened V by 3 bases and J by 2 bases, and 11 bases separated the two germline ends. Germline V gene data show CDR1 as WSHSY and CDR2 as SAAADI.

V and J are TRBV6-2 or TRBV6-3 and TRBJ2-2; 8 bases map to TRBD1. The CDR3 length is 15 residues. The V segment lost 4 bases and the J segment 5 bases; nucleotides outside the gene matches: 6. In germline, CDR1 is MNHEY, CDR2 SVGEGT. CDR3 residues: CASSSRGLSTGELFF. CDR3 DNA sequence: TGTGCCAGCAGTTCCAGGGGGCTGAGTACCGGGGAGCTGTTTTTT.

The chain carries TRBV6-5 and TRBJ2-2; D may correspond to TRBD1 or TRBD2 (5 bases each). The length of the CDR3 is 14 residues. V lost 8 bases and J 1 base, leaving 11 bases between the germline ends. Per the germline V gene, CDR1 is MNHEY and CDR2 is SVGAGI. The chain's CDR3 is CASRDARNTGELFF. The CDR3 DNA follows: TGTGCCAGCCGGGACGCCCGGAACACCGGGGAGCTGTTTTTT.

This chain connects TRBV6-1 to TRBJ2-1, with D possibly matching TRBD1 (5 bases). The length of the CDR3 is 16 residues. V was clipped by 2 bases and J by 2 bases, with 13 bases between them. Germline assignment: CDR1 MNHNS and CDR2 SASEGT. The CDR3 sequence is CASSENPGIPYNEQFF. CDR3 DNA sequence: TGTGCCAGCAGTGAAAATCCAGGGATTCCCTACAATGAGCAGTTCTTC.

The gene calls are TRBV5-5 and TRBJ2-7; 10 bases fit TRBD2. This CDR3 contains 15 residues. The ends lost 1 base at V and 5 bases at J; junction bases unmatched: 6. Germline CDR1 SGHKS, CDR2 YYEKEE (reference sequence). The CDR3, as DNA: TGTGCCAGCAGCTTGAGTCTAGCGGGAGTTGACGAGCAGTACTTC. Protein sequence: CASSLSLAGVDEQYF.

The chain joins TRBV4-1 to TRBJ1-5; the D gene is possibly TRBD1 (5 bases). This CDR3 is 13 amino acids long. V gave up 1 base and J gave up 7 bases, with 8 bases separating them. The germline CDR1 and CDR2 sequences are MGHRA and YSYEKL. The CDR3 DNA is TGCGCCAGCAGCCAAGTAGGGGACCAGCCCCAGCATTTT. It is translated as CASSQVGDQPQHF.

The chain employs TRBV28 and TRBJ1-3, with D unclear. With 8 bases removed from V and 0 bases from J, the gap between germline ends came to 11 bases. The CDR3 covers 14 residues. CDR1 and CDR2 (germline): MDHEN, SYDVKM. The DNA for the CDR3 is TGTGCCAGCCGGACGCATAGCTCTGGAAACACCATATATTTT. It translates to CASRTHSSGNTIYF. The full variable domain, in which reference TRBV28 and TRBJ1-3 provide the parts outside the CDR3, is DVKVTQSSRYLVKRTGEKVFLECVQDMDHENMFWYRQDPGLGLRLIYFSYDVKMKEKGDIPEGYSVSREKKERFSLILESASTNQTSMYLCASRTHSSGNTIYFGEGSWLTVV.

This clone was picked up a small number of times. The chain couples TRBV29-1 to TRBJ2-7; D could derive from TRBD1 or TRBD2 (5 bases each). Germline CDR1 and CDR2: SQVTM and ANQGSEA. V lost 4 bases and J 1 base, leaving 14 bases between the germline ends. CDR3 length: 14 residues. The CDR3 loop reads CSVVERDRSYEQYF. CDR3 coding DNA: TGCAGCGTTGTGGAAAGGGACCGTTCCTACGAGCAGTACTTC.

V gene TRBV18 combines with J gene TRBJ2-3, with no clear D. The CDR3 has 15 amino acids. V shed 3 bases and J shed 1 base, with 11 bases lying between them. Germline V gene data show CDR1 as KGHSH and CDR2 as LQKENI. The CDR3 sequence is CASSPVQGGTDTQYF. DNA of the CDR3: TGTGCCAGCTCACCTGTACAAGGTGGCACAGATACGCAGTATTTT.

The V call is TRBV24-1, the J call TRBJ2-1, with D tentatively TRBD1 (6 bases). Trimming took off 3 bases at V and 4 bases at J, with 12 bases between the two ends. This CDR3 has 15 amino acids. Germline V gene data show CDR1 as KGHDR and CDR2 as SFDVKD. The CDR3 loop is CATSDPGQYYNEQFF. The DNA of the CDR3 is TGTGCCACCAGTGATCCTGGACAGTATTACAATGAGCAGTTCTTC.

The chain is built from TRBV27 and TRBJ1-2; a weak D match, TRBD1 (6 bases). The CDR3 totals 14 residues. Germline V gene lookup returns CDR1 MNHEY and CDR2 SMNVEV (reference sequence). V lost 4 bases and J 0 bases, leaving 9 bases between the germline ends. The CDR3 coding sequence is TGTGCCAGCAGTTCCAGGACAGCTAACTATGGCTACACCTTC. It yields the protein CASSSRTANYGYTF.

This sequence joins TRBV19 and TRBJ1-5; 8 bases align to TRBD1. The CDR3 loop spans 15 amino acids. The germline CDR1 and CDR2 sequences are LNHDA and SQIVND (reference sequence). With 6 bases clipped from V and 2 bases from J, the junction kept 6 bases outside the gene matches. For the CDR3, the DNA is TGTGCCAGTAGGGGACAGGTCATTGGCAATCAGCCCCAGCATTTT. It translates to CASRGQVIGNQPQHF.

V gene TRBV19 combines with J gene TRBJ2-7, with 10 bases lining up with TRBD1. The CDR3 is 16 amino acids. Germline trimming cut 5 bases from V and 2 bases from J; bases unmatched to any gene: 9. Germline lookup yields CDR1 LNHDA and CDR2 SQIVND (reference sequence). The CDR3 here is CASSSRRDRGPYEQYF. The CDR3 DNA reads as TGTGCCAGTAGTTCACGCCGGGACAGGGGCCCCTACGAGCAGTACTTC.

The chain is built from TRBV19 and TRBJ1-1; D uncertain. Germline V gene data show CDR1 as LNHDA and CDR2 as SQIVND (reference sequence). The CDR3 has 14 amino acids. Trimming left V 5 bases short and J 2 bases short, with 12 bases between. The CDR3 is CASSPRRVNTEAFF. The CDR3 nucleotides are TGTGCCAGTAGTCCACGTAGGGTTAACACTGAAGCTTTCTTT.

The V gene is TRBV6-2 or TRBV6-3, the J gene TRBJ2-2; D ambiguous. V dropped 5 bases and J dropped 0 bases, with 1 base sitting between them. Per the germline V gene, CDR1 is MNHEY and CDR2 is SVGEGT. CDR3 length: 12 amino acids. The CDR3 coding sequence is TGTGCCAGCAGTCCGAACACCGGGGAGCTGTTTTTT. Its protein product is CASSPNTGELFF.

For the CDR3, the DNA is TGTGCCAGCAGCCCAGGACTAGCGGGAGAACCCTACAATGAGCAGTTCTTC. This gives the protein CASSPGLAGEPYNEQFF. The genes are TRBV7-3 and TRBJ2-1, with TRBD2 matching 13 bases. The CDR3 covers 17 residues. Looked up from germline, CDR1 is SGHTA and CDR2 is FQGTGA. With 5 bases clipped from V and 2 bases from J, the junction kept 6 bases outside the gene matches.

The chain carries TRBV27 and TRBJ2-7; D may be TRBD1 or TRBD2 (5 bases each). CDR3 length: 15 residues. Germline V gives CDR1 MNHEY, CDR2 SMNVEV (reference sequence). V was cut by 5 bases and J by 3 bases, with 17 bases left in between. CDR3 loop: CASSLSTGTFYEQYF. CDR3 nucleotides: TGTGCCAGCAGTCTCTCAACCGGGACCTTCTACGAGCAGTACTTC.

The chain joins TRBV11-2 to TRBJ2-1, with 8 bases aligning to TRBD2. CDR3 size: 15 residues. Germline V gene data show CDR1 as SGHAT and CDR2 as FQNNGV. Trimming took 5 bases from V and 0 from J; bases not matched to a gene: 3. DNA for the CDR3: TGTGCCAGCAGCGTTACTAGCGGCTCCTACAATGAGCAGTTCTTC. This translates into CASSVTSGSYNEQFF.

Regarding this clone: Other nucleotide sequences in the sample specify the same CDR3. V usage is TRBV24-1 and J usage is TRBJ2-5; maybe TRBD1 (6 bases). The germline V gene has CDR1 KGHDR and CDR2 SFDVKD. The ends were cut back, 3 bases at V and 0 bases at J, with 10 bases in the middle. The CDR3 runs to 15 residues. CDR3: CATSDPDRYQETQYF. The CDR3 nucleotides are TGTGCCACCAGTGATCCCGACAGGTACCAAGAGACCCAGTACTTC.